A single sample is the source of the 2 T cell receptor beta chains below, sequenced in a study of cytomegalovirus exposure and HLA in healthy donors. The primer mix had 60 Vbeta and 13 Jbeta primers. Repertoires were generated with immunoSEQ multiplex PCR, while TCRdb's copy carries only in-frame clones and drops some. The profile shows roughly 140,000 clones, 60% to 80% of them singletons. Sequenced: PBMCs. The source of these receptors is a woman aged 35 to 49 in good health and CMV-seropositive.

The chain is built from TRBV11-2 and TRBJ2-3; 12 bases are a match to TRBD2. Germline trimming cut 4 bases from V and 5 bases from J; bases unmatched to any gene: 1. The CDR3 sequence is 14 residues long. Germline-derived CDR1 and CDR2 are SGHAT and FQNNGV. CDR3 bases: TGTGCCAGCAGCTCGGGACTAGCGGGAGATACGCAGTATTTT. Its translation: CASSSGLAGDTQYF.

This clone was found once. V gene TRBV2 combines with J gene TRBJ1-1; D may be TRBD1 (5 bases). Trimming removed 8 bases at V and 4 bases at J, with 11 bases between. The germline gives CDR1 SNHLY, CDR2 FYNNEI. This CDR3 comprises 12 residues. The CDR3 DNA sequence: TGTGCCAGCCGCGGGACGGCCACTGAAGCTTTCTTT. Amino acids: CASRGTATEAFF.